A single sample gave rise to the 24 T cell receptor beta chains below, sequenced in a study of neurological immune-mediated disorders. In TCRdb, the 5' RACE reads were re-called with MiXCR into one record per CDR3 protein. The table records approximately 20,000 distinct CDR3 sequences, around a quarter of them present only once. Sequencing was done on a sample of PBMCs. Receptor source: a middle-aged man with HTLV-1-associated myelopathy (HAM/TSP).

The table lists this clonotype with many counts. The rearrangement joins TRBV3-1 to TRBJ1-1; D remains ambiguous. The CDR3 length is 15 residues. V was clipped by 0 bases and J by 1 base, with 9 bases between them. Germline CDR1 LGHDT, CDR2 YNNKEL (reference sequence). Here the CDR3 reads CASSQEPGWNTEAFF. CDR3 coding DNA: TGTGCCAGCAGCCAAGAACCAGGTTGGAACACTGAAGCTTTCTTT.

This clonotype was detected many times. The chain has TRBV6-5 and TRBJ2-7; TRBD2 matches at 7 bases. The CDR3 consists of 16 residues. V lost 0 bases to trimming and J lost 2 bases; unmatched junction nucleotides: 7. CDR1 and CDR2 (germline): MNHEY, SVGAGI. CDR3 in amino acids: CASSYSMGEGTYEQYF. For the CDR3, the DNA is TGTGCCAGCAGTTACTCGATGGGGGAGGGAACCTACGAGCAGTACTTC.

This clonotype was counted at least ten times. This rearrangement joins TRBV6-2 or TRBV6-3 to TRBJ1-5; D is uncertain. The CDR3 length is 14 residues. Trimming left V 1 base short and J 3 bases short, with 7 bases between. Germline-derived CDR1 and CDR2 are MNHEY and SVGEGT. The CDR3 DNA reads TGTGCCAGCAGTTACTGGGCTTCCAATCAGCCCCAGCATTTT. It yields the protein CASSYWASNQPQHF.

This clonotype was picked up a small number of times. The CDR3 is CSARGSTGGNQPQHF. In DNA form, the CDR3 reads TGCAGTGCTAGGGGAAGCACCGGGGGCAATCAGCCCCAGCATTTT. The rearrangement uses TRBV20-1 and TRBJ1-5, with D unclear. Deletions cut 3 bases from V and 2 bases from J, with 14 bases between. This CDR3 is built from 15 residues. CDR1 is DFQATT, CDR2 SNEGSKA, per germline (reference sequence).

The rearrangement uses TRBV29-1 and TRBJ2-5; D remains unclear. V gave up 7 bases and J gave up 5 bases, with 14 bases separating them. Germline CDR1 SQVTM, CDR2 ANQGSEA. The CDR3 sequence is 12 residues long. The CDR3 nucleotides are TGCAGCGCCTCGACACCCCGGGAGACCCAGTACTTC. This translates into CSASTPRETQYF.

This clonotype was seen a few times. The rearrangement uses TRBV10-3 and TRBJ1-1; TRBD1 is a possible D gene (6 bases). Looked up from germline, CDR1 is ENHRY and CDR2 is SYGVKD. Trimming removed 3 bases at V and 8 bases at J, with 13 bases between. This CDR3 has 13 amino acids. The CDR3 nucleotides read TGTGCCATCAGTGAATTCTCCGGACAGGAAGCTTTCTTT. Encoded protein: CAISEFSGQEAFF.

V gene TRBV20-1 combines with J gene TRBJ2-1, with TRBD2 identical over 8 bases. The CDR3 contains 13 residues. V lost 3 bases, J lost 4 bases, and 2 bases stayed unmatched. Germline loops: CDR1 DFQATT, CDR2 SNEGSKA (reference sequence). In DNA, the CDR3 is TGCAGTGCTAGGCGGGGGGAGTACAATGAGCAGTTCTTC. Translation gives CSARRGEYNEQFF.

The J gene is TRBJ1-1, the V gene TRBV29-1; D not resolved. Germline-derived CDR1 and CDR2 are SQVTM and ANQGSEA. Trimming took 6 bases from V and 0 from J, leaving 5 bases between them. The CDR3 is 11 residues long. The CDR3 loop is CSVTVNTEAFF. CDR3 bases: TGCAGCGTCACGGTGAACACTGAAGCTTTCTTT. Complete variable domain (other parts from reference TRBV29-1 and TRBJ1-1): SAVISQKPSRDICQRGTSLTIQCQVDSQVTMMFWYRQQPGQSLTLIATANQGSEATYESGFVIDKFPISRPNLTFSTLTVSNMSPEDSSIYLCSVTVNTEAFFGQGTRLTVV.

This chain uses TRBV12-3 or TRBV12-4 with TRBJ2-5; possible D gene TRBD2, 7 bases. Deletions cut 6 bases from V and 4 bases from J, with 18 bases between. The CDR3 sequence is 15 residues long. This chain's CDR3 is CASSSHREGGETQYF. The CDR3 DNA is TGTGCCAGCAGCTCCCACAGGGAGGGAGGAGAGACCCAGTACTTC.

By sample share, this clonotype is medium-sized. V is TRBV29-1 and J is TRBJ2-3; no clear D. The length of the CDR3 is 13 residues. Trimming took 4 bases from V and 0 from J, leaving 8 bases between them. The germline gives CDR1 SQVTM, CDR2 ANQGSEA. Here the CDR3 DNA reads TGCAGCGTTGCTCTGGGTAGCACAGATACGCAGTATTTT. The encoded protein is CSVALGSTDTQYF.

This clonotype occurred a few times. This chain uses TRBV29-1 with TRBJ2-3; a possible D gene is TRBD2 (5 bases). Trimming shortened V by 4 bases and J by 4 bases, and 6 bases separated the two germline ends. The CDR3 runs 11 residues. Germline assignment: CDR1 SQVTM and CDR2 ANQGSEA. In DNA, the CDR3 is TGCAGCGTTGCGGGGTCAGATACGCAGTATTTT. It translates to CSVAGSDTQYF.

The chain recombines TRBV2 with TRBJ2-2, with 10 bases matching TRBD2. J was trimmed by 1 base and V by 3 bases; bases with no gene match: 11. This CDR3 comprises 19 residues. Germline CDR1 SNHLY, CDR2 FYNNEI. CDR3 sequence reads: CASSDGQRGGRLNTGELFF. CDR3 bases: TGTGCCAGCAGTGATGGTCAGCGGGGGGGCCGATTGAACACCGGGGAGCTGTTTTTT.

DNA of the CDR3: TGCGCCAGCAGCCCCGTTGGATCCTCTAGCACAGATACGCAGTATTTT. Amino acids: CASSPVGSSSTDTQYF. The rearrangement links TRBV5-1 to TRBJ2-3; D gene uncertain. This CDR3 contains 16 residues. Germline CDR1 and CDR2: SGHRS and YFSETQ. V dropped 4 bases and J dropped 0 bases, with 15 bases sitting between them.

This clonotype is categorized as medium-sized. This rearrangement joins TRBV27 to TRBJ2-7, with TRBD2 matching over 14 bases. Germline-derived CDR1 and CDR2 are MNHEY and SMNVEV (reference sequence). CDR3 length equals 17 residues. With 6 bases clipped from V and 4 bases from J, the junction kept 11 bases outside the gene matches. This chain's CDR3 is CASSPDAGTSGSYEQYF. The CDR3, as DNA: TGTGCCAGCAGCCCTGACGCCGGGACTAGCGGGAGTTACGAGCAGTACTTC.

This clonotype was seen only a few times. V and J are TRBV6-6 and TRBJ2-1; a weak D match, TRBD1 (6 bases). Deletions cut 6 bases from V and 10 bases from J, with 10 bases between. This CDR3 region has 11 residues. Germline-derived CDR1 and CDR2 are MNHNY and SVGAGI (reference sequence). CDR3 in DNA: TGTGCCAGCAGGAAGGACAGCGAGCAGTTCTTC. The encoded protein is CASRKDSEQFF.

The gene calls are TRBV18 and TRBJ1-4, with D possibly being TRBD1 (5 bases). CDR1 and CDR2 from the germline V gene are KGHSH and LQKENI. CDR3 length: 16 residues. V lost 0 bases, J lost 10 bases, and 18 bases lay in between. The chain's CDR3 is CASSPPVRGEMVKLFF. The CDR3 DNA reads as TGTGCCAGCTCACCACCGGTTAGGGGCGAGATGGTAAAACTGTTTTTT.

This clonotype was seen repeatedly, ten times or more. The chain recombines TRBV30 with TRBJ1-2, with TRBD1 as a possible D gene (6 bases). Trimming removed 3 bases from V and 10 bases from J, with 18 bases in between. The length of the CDR3 is 13 residues. Per the germline V gene, CDR1 is GTSNPN and CDR2 is SVGIG (reference sequence). CDR3 bases: TGTGCCTGGAGGGGGAGGGGGGCGTTTGTCTACACCTTC. It codes for CAWRGRGAFVYTF.

V gene TRBV6-1 combines with J gene TRBJ1-4; 7 bases match TRBD1. Germline trimming cut 2 bases from V and 8 bases from J; bases unmatched to any gene: 5. The CDR3 length is 14 residues. Per germline, CDR1 MNHNS and CDR2 SASEGT. The CDR3 bases are TGTGCCAGCAGTGAAAGGGGGCGAGGAGAAAAACTGTTTTTT. This encodes CASSERGRGEKLFF.

V gene TRBV7-2 combines with J gene TRBJ2-2; D may be TRBD1 (5 bases). V dropped 7 bases and J dropped 3 bases, with 15 bases sitting between them. The CDR3 has 15 residues. Germline V gene data show CDR1 as SGHTA and CDR2 as FQGNSA. CDR3 nucleotide sequence: TGTGCCAGCACCCTTAACCTCAGGGACACCGGGGAGCTGTTTTTT. It codes for CASTLNLRDTGELFF.

This clonotype was seen ten or more times. The chain is built from TRBV28 and TRBJ2-3; TRBD1 matches at 7 bases. Looked up from germline, CDR1 is MDHEN and CDR2 is SYDVKM. J gave up 0 bases and V 7 bases, and 4 bases lay outside the gene matches. The CDR3 runs 14 residues. In nucleotides, the CDR3 is TGTGCCAGCAAGAGGGGGCTGAGCACAGATACGCAGTATTTT. Translating gives CASKRGLSTDTQYF.

This sequence joins TRBV7-9 and TRBJ2-2; D uncertain. CDR1 and CDR2 from the germline V gene are SEHNR and FQNEAQ (reference sequence). V was cut by 7 bases and J by 7 bases, with 10 bases left in between. This CDR3 has 12 residues. CDR3 in DNA: TGTGCCAGCACCCCAGACCGCGGGGAGCTGTTTTTT. It encodes CASTPDRGELFF.

There are a few counts of this clonotype. The chain combines TRBV20-1 with TRBJ2-3; 10 nucleotides align to TRBD2. The V gene's germline CDR1 is DFQATT and CDR2 SNEGSKA (reference sequence). This CDR3 has 17 residues. The V gene end was trimmed by 3 bases and the J gene end by 0 bases; junction bases not matched to a gene: 9. In nucleotides, the CDR3 is TGCAGTGCTAGGCTAGCGGGGGCCCTCCCCAGCACAGATACGCAGTATTTT. It encodes CSARLAGALPSTDTQYF.

The chain joins TRBV2 to TRBJ1-6; 7 nucleotides agree with TRBD1. V shed 7 bases, J shed 9 bases, and the junction held 9 bases outside the gene matches. Germline CDR1 SNHLY, CDR2 FYNNEI. The CDR3 spans 14 residues. CDR3 coding DNA: TGTGCCAGCACCGAGGACAGGCGGAGTTCACCCCTCCACTTT. Translating gives CASTEDRRSSPLHF.

This chain uses TRBV28 with TRBJ2-1; the D call may be TRBD1 or TRBD2 (6 bases each). The CDR3 has 16 amino acids. The V end lost 2 bases, the J end lost 0 bases, and 11 bases lay between the germline ends. CDR1 is MDHEN and CDR2 is SYDVKM in the germline V gene. This CDR3 is CASSLTGTFSYNEQFF. DNA of the CDR3: TGTGCCAGCAGTTTAACAGGGACTTTCTCCTACAATGAGCAGTTCTTC.